These 24 T cell receptor beta chains originate from one sample sequenced in a study of blood T cell repertoires in COVID-19. Measured with immunoSEQ multiplex PCR; TCRdb has only the in-frame clones, and not every one. This table has 150,000 to 170,000 clones, roughly four fifths appearing once. Sequencing was carried out using PBMCs or T cells enriched from blood (not recorded which). These receptors were collected from a man aged 45-60 years who had recovered from COVID-19.

This clone has a single count. The chain uses TRBV19 and TRBJ1-4, with D maybe TRBD1 (6 bases). Germline V gene data show CDR1 as LNHDA and CDR2 as SQIVND (reference sequence). The CDR3 totals 17 residues. Trimming shortened V by 2 bases and J by 8 bases, and 21 bases separated the two germline ends. Written as DNA, the CDR3 is TGTGCCAGTAGTATAATCGCACCCAGGGGCCCCGGGGAAAAACTGTTTTTT. Translated, it gives CASSIIAPRGPGEKLFF.

The chain combines TRBV7-3 with TRBJ1-1; D gene ambiguous. The CDR3 has 12 amino acids. Per the germline V gene, CDR1 is SGHTA and CDR2 is FQGTGA. V lost 4 bases to trimming and J lost 5 bases, with 8 bases between them. CDR3 coding DNA: TGTGCCAGCAGCTCCTCGGGGACTGAAGCTTTCTTT. Translation gives CASSSSGTEAFF.

CDR3: CRGGTYEKLFF. CDR3 DNA sequence: TGCAGGGGGGGGACTTATGAAAAACTGTTTTTT. The chain carries TRBV20-1 and TRBJ1-4; D may be TRBD1 (5 bases). Per the germline V gene, CDR1 is DFQATT and CDR2 is SNEGSKA (reference sequence). The CDR3 loop spans 11 amino acids.

The chain is built from TRBV12-5 and TRBJ2-2; D might be TRBD2 (5 bases). The CDR3 runs 14 residues. Germline CDR1 and CDR2: LGHNT and FRNRAP. V shed 0 bases and J shed 6 bases, with 8 bases lying between them. The CDR3 DNA sequence: TGTGCTAGTGGTTTGGTCTCGCGGGCCGGGGAGCTGTTTTTT. It yields the protein CASGLVSRAGELFF.

This chain joins TRBV3-1 (or the pseudogene TRBV3-2) and TRBJ1-1, with 7 positions matching TRBD1. Germline loops: CDR1 LGHDT, CDR2 YNNKEL (reference sequence). Trimming cost V 4 bases and J 0 bases; bases outside gene matches: 5. The CDR3 has 15 residues. CDR3 residues: CASSLPGQLNTEAFF. The CDR3 DNA is TGTGCCAGCAGCCTACCGGGACAGCTGAACACTGAAGCTTTCTTT.

This chain uses TRBV27 with TRBJ1-1, with D uncertain. Germline V CDR1 and CDR2: MNHEY, SMNVEV (reference sequence). Trimming took off 8 bases at V and 0 bases at J, with 7 bases between the two ends. The CDR3 runs to 12 residues. CDR3 sequence reads: CASGPLNTEAFF. In nucleotides, the CDR3 is TGTGCCAGCGGGCCATTGAACACTGAAGCTTTCTTT.

The chain is built from TRBV6-5 and TRBJ1-6, with a weak D call TRBD1 (5 bases). V was clipped by 0 bases and J by 9 bases, with 9 bases between them. There are 14 residues in the CDR3. Germline CDR1 and CDR2: MNHEY and SVGAGI. In DNA form, the CDR3 reads TGTGCCAGCAGTTACTCCGGGGGATCTTCACCCCTCCACTTT. This encodes CASSYSGGSSPLHF.

The CDR3 sequence: CASSLEDEQFF. For the CDR3, the DNA is TGTGCCAGCAGTTTGGAGGATGAGCAGTTCTTC. This chain connects TRBV2 to TRBJ2-1; perhaps TRBD2 as D (5 bases). CDR3 size: 11 residues. CDR1 and CDR2 from the germline V gene are SNHLY and FYNNEI. Trimming removed 5 bases at V and 8 bases at J, with 7 bases between.

This chain uses TRBV7-3 with TRBJ2-2, with D perhaps TRBD2 (6 bases). V was clipped by 3 bases and J by 1 base, with 12 bases between them. CDR3 length: 16 amino acids. Looked up from germline, CDR1 is SGHTA and CDR2 is FQGTGA. Written as DNA, the CDR3 is TGTGCCAGCAGCTTGTTCGGGGGAGGGAACACCGGGGAGCTGTTTTTT. Translation gives CASSLFGGGNTGELFF.

The chain joins TRBV30 to TRBJ1-1; TRBD1 matches 8 bases. The CDR3 contains 15 residues. The germline V gene has CDR1 GTSNPN and CDR2 SVGIG (reference sequence). Trimming at V came to 5 bases and at J to 4 bases, leaving 12 bases not matched to a gene. The CDR3 loop is CAWVRDRRFGTEAFF. As DNA, the CDR3 is TGTGCCTGGGTCCGGGACAGGCGTTTTGGCACTGAAGCTTTCTTT.

This sequence joins TRBV9 and TRBJ2-1; the match to TRBD2 covers 7 bases. J lost 7 bases, V lost 1 base, and 5 bases had no gene match. The CDR3 loop spans 14 amino acids. The V gene's germline CDR1 is SGDLS and CDR2 YYNGEE. CDR3 coding DNA: TGTGCCAGCAGCGTAACAGGTAGCGGGAATGAGCAGTTCTTC. It specifies CASSVTGSGNEQFF.

This chain connects TRBV7-8 to TRBJ2-5; D not certain. The germline V gene has CDR1 SGHVS and CDR2 FQNEAQ. This CDR3 is 14 amino acids long. Trimming pared 5 bases from V and 2 bases from J, leaving 12 bases between. CDR3 protein: CASSQRHQQETQYF. For the CDR3, the DNA is TGTGCCAGCAGCCAGAGACACCAACAAGAGACCCAGTACTTC.

The gene calls are TRBV19 and TRBJ1-2; possible D gene TRBD1, 6 bases. Germline V gene data show CDR1 as LNHDA and CDR2 as SQIVND (reference sequence). Trimming left V 4 bases short and J 2 bases short, with 8 bases between. CDR3 size: 13 residues. The CDR3 DNA follows: TGTGCCAGTAGTAACAGGGTAAACTATGGCTACACCTTC. It specifies CASSNRVNYGYTF.

This sequence joins TRBV7-3 and TRBJ2-1, with 7 nucleotides matching TRBD2. The CDR3 runs to 13 residues. Germline loops: CDR1 SGHTA, CDR2 FQGTGA. Trimming at V came to 5 bases and at J to 8 bases, leaving 6 bases not matched to a gene. CDR3 region: CASSPAGVHEQFF. In DNA form, the CDR3 reads TGTGCCAGCAGCCCCGCGGGGGTGCATGAGCAGTTCTTC.

The rearrangement joins TRBV12-5 to TRBJ1-5; D unresolved. Germline V gene sequence: CDR1 LGHNT, CDR2 FRNRAP. The CDR3 consists of 11 residues. The V and J ends lost 6 bases and 9 bases respectively, with 9 bases between them. The CDR3 here is CASGSGRPQHF. In DNA form, the CDR3 reads TGTGCTAGTGGCTCAGGTCGGCCCCAGCATTTT.

This chain uses TRBV2 with TRBJ2-1; possibly TRBD1 for D (10 bases). Trimming cost V 6 bases and J 0 bases, with 24 bases left between them. CDR3 length: 19 residues. Germline values: CDR1 SNHLY, CDR2 FYNNEI. The CDR3 DNA is TGTGCCAGCAGACGGACAGGGGGACTAGCCAAAAGCTCCTACAATGAGCAGTTCTTC. Its protein product is CASRRTGGLAKSSYNEQFF.

This clone occurred a few times. The chain couples TRBV3-1 (or the pseudogene TRBV3-2) to TRBJ1-1; D uncertain. Germline CDR1 is LGHDT and CDR2 is YNNKEL (reference sequence). Trimming took 1 base from V and 8 from J, leaving 14 bases between them. The CDR3 is made up of 14 amino acids. The CDR3 region has the DNA TGTGCCAGCAGCCAAGGGCGAGGATTTCAGGAAGCTTTCTTT. Amino acids: CASSQGRGFQEAFF.

The rearrangement joins TRBV19 to TRBJ1-5, with 8 bases identical to TRBD1. CDR3 length: 16 residues. V trimming: 6 bases; J trimming: 4 bases; junction bases outside the gene matches: 11. The germline V gene has CDR1 LNHDA and CDR2 SQIVND (reference sequence). In nucleotides, the CDR3 is TGTGCCAGTAGCTATTGGGGACAGGTTTCGAATCAGCCCCAGCATTTT. Amino acids: CASSYWGQVSNQPQHF.

This clone has a handful of counts. The V gene is TRBV5-1, the J gene TRBJ1-2; D unclear. The V gene lost 4 bases and the J gene lost 0 bases, with 10 bases spanning the gap. The germline V gene encodes CDR1 SGHRS and CDR2 YFSETQ. This CDR3 spans 14 amino acids. In DNA form, the CDR3 reads TGCGCCAGCAGCGAGGAACCTACTAACTATGGCTACACCTTC. Its protein product is CASSEEPTNYGYTF.

The chain joins TRBV7-3 to TRBJ1-6, with no clear D. CDR3 length: 14 residues. Trimming shortened V by 3 bases and J by 7 bases, and 10 bases separated the two germline ends. Germline V gives CDR1 SGHTA, CDR2 FQGTGA. DNA for the CDR3: TGTGCCAGCAGCTTGAATCCGGGAAATTCACCCCTCCACTTT. Encoded protein: CASSLNPGNSPLHF.

The chain recombines TRBV7-9 with TRBJ1-1, with D perhaps matching TRBD1 (6 bases). The CDR3 runs to 15 residues. V was cut by 5 bases and J by 1 base, with 14 bases left in between. In germline, CDR1 is SEHNR, CDR2 FQNEAQ (reference sequence). As DNA, the CDR3 is TGTGCCAGCAGCCCCGGGGACAAAAGGAACACTGAAGCTTTCTTT. Encoded protein: CASSPGDKRNTEAFF.

Written as DNA, the CDR3 is TGTGCCAGCACCCCGGCCCAGGGGGCAACTGAAGCTTTCTTT. Protein: CASTPAQGATEAFF. This rearrangement joins TRBV28 to TRBJ1-1, with TRBD1 matching over 8 bases. The trim removed 7 bases at V and 5 bases at J, leaving 9 bases unmatched. The CDR3 length is 14 residues. Germline CDR1 is MDHEN and CDR2 is SYDVKM.

The chain joins TRBV5-4 to TRBJ2-3; 8 nucleotides line up with TRBD2. With V trimmed by 3 bases and J by 4 bases, 4 bases remained unmatched. From germline, CDR1 is SGHNT and CDR2 YYREEE (reference sequence). The CDR3 sequence is 14 residues long. The chain's CDR3 is CASSSPGGADTQYF. For the CDR3, the DNA is TGTGCCAGCAGCTCCCCGGGGGGGGCAGATACGCAGTATTTT.

The chain recombines TRBV5-4 with TRBJ2-7; 10 nucleotides align to TRBD2. The V gene's germline CDR1 is SGHNT and CDR2 YYREEE (reference sequence). The CDR3 is 15 residues long. J was trimmed by 3 bases and V by 4 bases; bases with no gene match: 7. The CDR3 region is CASSPSGGSLYEQYF. CDR3 nucleotides: TGTGCCAGCAGCCCTAGCGGGGGCTCCCTCTACGAGCAGTACTTC.